Sequencing of this T cell receptor (beta chain) was carried out in a study of cytomegalovirus exposure and HLA in healthy donors. Whole-study results and caveats: V- and J-gene trimming in TCR beta was tied to a missense DCLRE1C variant by an analysis performed later.

Of note for this clone: Its specificity is not known.

PCR primers comprised 60 Vbeta and 13 Jbeta primers. TCRdb keeps only in-frame clones here, not all; method: immunoSEQ multiplex PCR. This table holds nearly 110,000 clones, 81% found once. The germline V gene encodes CDR1 SGDLS and CDR2 YYNGEE. Trimming took 4 bases from V and 2 from J; bases not matched to a gene: 6. This CDR3 is built from 15 residues. This clonotype originated in a man between 25 and 39 years old in good health and CMV-seronegative. This rearrangement joins TRBV9 to TRBJ2-7; 10 bases are a match to TRBD2. The specimen was PBMCs. The CDR3 is CASSRAGGPAYEQYF. The CDR3 coding sequence is TGTGCCAGCAGCAGAGCGGGAGGGCCAGCCTACGAGCAGTACTTC.